The 18 T cell receptor beta chains given below trace back to one sample, sequenced in a study of CD8 T cells in Susac syndrome. The authors reverse transcribed about 0.5 to 1 ug RNA with random hexamers. Each CDR3 protein is one row after TCRdb ran MiXCR on the immunoSEQ multiplex PCR reads. This table has 180,000 or so distinct CDR3 sequences, over 85% appearing once. The source material was CD4+ T cells from PBMCs. All receptors derive from a human donor in good health.

This rearrangement joins TRBV29-1 to TRBJ2-1; 14 nucleotides align to TRBD2. The CDR3 consists of 19 residues. V gave up 1 base and J gave up 0 bases; unmatched junction bases: 8. Germline V gene lookup returns CDR1 SQVTM and CDR2 ANQGSEA. The CDR3: CSVEAPGTSGSTSYNEQFF. DNA for the CDR3: TGCAGCGTTGAAGCTCCCGGGACTAGCGGGAGCACCTCCTACAATGAGCAGTTCTTC.

CDR3 in amino acids: CASSLMPGRSDTQYF. The CDR3 coding sequence is TGTGCCAGCAGCTTAATGCCGGGAAGGTCAGATACGCAGTATTTT. The chain is built from TRBV7-9 and TRBJ2-3, with D perhaps TRBD2 (5 bases). The V end lost 2 bases, the J end lost 4 bases, and 13 bases lay between the germline ends. Looked up from germline, CDR1 is SEHNR and CDR2 is FQNEAQ (reference sequence). CDR3 size: 15 residues. Variable domain in full (rest from reference TRBV7-9 and TRBJ2-3): DTGVSQNPRHKITKRGQNVTFRCDPISEHNRLYWYRQTLGQGPEFLTYFQNEAQLEKSRLLSDRFSAERPKGSFSTLEIQRTEQGDSAMYLCASSLMPGRSDTQYFGPGTRLTVL.

The rearrangement uses TRBV6-2 or TRBV6-3 and TRBJ2-1; TRBD2 matches 12 bases. Germline CDR1 is MNHEY and CDR2 is SVGEGT. The CDR3 has 16 amino acids. V trimming: 2 bases; J trimming: 7 bases; junction bases outside the gene matches: 6. The CDR3 spells CASSYPPLAGGNEQFF. The CDR3 region has the DNA TGTGCCAGCAGTTACCCCCCTCTAGCGGGAGGGAATGAGCAGTTCTTC.

The V gene is TRBV12-3 or TRBV12-4, the J gene TRBJ2-7; D may be TRBD2 (6 bases). The CDR3 spans 14 residues. With 7 bases removed from V and 2 bases from J, the gap between germline ends came to 15 bases. For the CDR3, the DNA is TGTGCCAGCAATCCGGGGACTCCACCCTACGAGCAGTACTTC. Protein product: CASNPGTPPYEQYF.

V is TRBV5-4 and J is TRBJ2-1; 10 nucleotides line up with TRBD2. V shed 4 bases, J shed 6 bases, and the junction held 7 bases outside the gene matches. The CDR3 is 15 amino acids. Germline V gene data show CDR1 as SGHNT and CDR2 as YYREEE (reference sequence). Here the CDR3 reads CASSRTSGKPNEQFF. In DNA, the CDR3 is TGTGCCAGCAGCCGGACTAGCGGAAAACCCAATGAGCAGTTCTTC.

The chain uses TRBV15 and TRBJ2-3; D gene uncertain. CDR3 length equals 13 residues. CDR1 is LNHNV and CDR2 is YYDKDF in the germline V gene (reference sequence). The V and J ends lost 1 base and 4 bases respectively, with 6 bases between them. The CDR3 spells CATSRGFADTQYF. The CDR3 DNA reads TGTGCCACCAGCAGAGGATTTGCAGATACGCAGTATTTT. Full variable domain (outside the CDR3, taken from reference TRBV15 and TRBJ2-3): DAMVIQNPRYQVTQFGKPVTLSCSQTLNHNVMYWYQQKSSQAPKLLFHYYDKDFNNEADTPDNFQSRRPNTSFCFLDIRSPGLGDTAMYLCATSRGFADTQYFGPGTRLTVL.

The V call is TRBV4-3, the J call TRBJ2-5; the match to TRBD2 covers 11 bases. V shed 4 bases and J 5 bases; nucleotides not matched to a gene: 9. The germline gives CDR1 LGHNA, CDR2 YSLEER. The CDR3 covers 16 residues. In nucleotides, the CDR3 is TGCGCCAGCAGCCCGATACTAGCGGGAGCGCGTGAGACCCAGTACTTC. Protein product: CASSPILAGARETQYF.

The J gene is TRBJ2-1, the V gene TRBV7-2; D is unresolved. The CDR3 is 14 amino acids. Germline V gene lookup returns CDR1 SGHTA and CDR2 FQGNSA. The V and J ends lost 4 bases and 2 bases respectively, with 9 bases between them. DNA for the CDR3: TGTGCCAGCAGCTCAGGTGTTACCTACAATGAGCAGTTCTTC. It encodes CASSSGVTYNEQFF.

The gene calls are TRBV29-1 and TRBJ2-7; 9 bases are shared with TRBD1. The ends lost 2 bases at V and 2 bases at J; junction bases unmatched: 10. Germline V lookup: CDR1 SQVTM, CDR2 ANQGSEA. This CDR3 is built from 16 residues. The CDR3 protein is CSVEWADRGRTYEQYF. CDR3 DNA sequence: TGCAGCGTTGAATGGGCGGACAGGGGCCGAACCTACGAGCAGTACTTC.

The chain couples TRBV20-1 to TRBJ2-3; no firm D call. The CDR3 totals 15 residues. CDR1 and CDR2 from the germline V gene are DFQATT and SNEGSKA (reference sequence). Trimming pared 3 bases from V and 2 bases from J, leaving 15 bases between. The CDR3 DNA follows: TGCAGTGCTAGCTTCCTCGACTTAAACACAGATACGCAGTATTTT. This gives the protein CSASFLDLNTDTQYF.

CDR3 amino acids: CSVGGLAGGADTQYF. In DNA, the CDR3 is TGCAGCGTTGGGGGACTAGCGGGAGGAGCAGATACGCAGTATTTT. This sequence joins TRBV29-1 and TRBJ2-3; TRBD2 matches 15 bases. With V trimmed by 4 bases and J by 4 bases, 3 bases remained unmatched. This CDR3 spans 15 amino acids. In germline, CDR1 is SQVTM, CDR2 ANQGSEA.

The rearrangement joins TRBV20-1 to TRBJ1-4; no firm D call. The CDR3 totals 15 residues. Per the germline V gene, CDR1 is DFQATT and CDR2 is SNEGSKA (reference sequence). V gave up 4 bases and J gave up 0 bases, with 12 bases separating them. The CDR3 DNA reads as TGCAGTGCTACTAACCGTATTGCAACTAATGAAAAACTGTTTTTT. Its protein product is CSATNRIATNEKLFF.

V is TRBV12-3 or TRBV12-4 and J is TRBJ1-3; D ambiguous. V gave up 5 bases and J gave up 4 bases, with 9 bases separating them. The CDR3 runs 13 residues. Written as DNA, the CDR3 is TGTGCCAGCAGTCCTTGGGCCGGAAACACCATATATTTT. The encoded protein is CASSPWAGNTIYF.

The V gene is TRBV6-6, the J gene TRBJ2-1; D tentatively fits TRBD1 or TRBD2 (6 bases each). The CDR3 length is 15 residues. Trimming pared 6 bases from V and 1 base from J, leaving 13 bases between. From germline, CDR1 is MNHNY and CDR2 SVGAGI (reference sequence). The CDR3 region is CASRITGRSYNEQFF. CDR3 DNA: TGTGCCAGCAGGATTACAGGGAGGTCCTACAATGAGCAGTTCTTC.

This chain links TRBV20-1 with TRBJ1-5; a possible D gene is TRBD1 (5 bases). The length of the CDR3 is 14 residues. Germline V lookup: CDR1 DFQATT, CDR2 SNEGSKA (reference sequence). Between the trimmed V and J ends, which lost 1 base and 9 bases, there was a span of 16 bases. The CDR3 reads CSARGWDPSMPQHF. The CDR3 DNA is TGCAGTGCTAGAGGGTGGGACCCCTCAATGCCCCAGCATTTT.

This chain connects TRBV7-8 to TRBJ1-5; 7 nucleotides line up with TRBD1. Germline V gene sequence: CDR1 SGHVS, CDR2 FQNEAQ. V gave up 4 bases and J gave up 5 bases; unmatched junction bases: 5. There are 14 residues in the CDR3. The CDR3 protein is CASSSGDRYQPQHF. Written as DNA, the CDR3 is TGTGCCAGCAGCTCGGGGGACAGATATCAGCCCCAGCATTTT.

The chain uses TRBV20-1 and TRBJ2-5; D not certain. The CDR3 sequence is 11 residues long. The germline V gene encodes CDR1 DFQATT and CDR2 SNEGSKA (reference sequence). CDR3 sequence: CSGLLQETQYF. CDR3 nucleotide sequence: TGCAGCGGCCTTCTCCAAGAGACCCAGTACTTC.

The DNA for the CDR3 is TGTGCCAGCAGCTTAGTGGCGGGTCAAGATTACGAGCAGTACTTC. It encodes CASSLVAGQDYEQYF. V usage is TRBV7-8 and J usage is TRBJ2-7; maybe TRBD2 (5 bases). Germline CDR1 is SGHVS and CDR2 is FQNEAQ. V lost 1 base to trimming and J lost 4 bases, with 14 bases between them. This CDR3 comprises 15 residues.